The 16 T cell receptor beta chains reported below all come from one sample, sequenced in a study of beta chain features in type 1 diabetes. The investigators reverse transcribed all of the isolated RNA, so they sequenced expressed TCRB transcripts. Generated by immunoSEQ multiplex PCR, the TCRdb table keeps only in-frame clones and is missing some. The sample holds under 550,000 clones, more than 9.5% seen once. The sample consisted of naive CD4+ T cells from blood. These receptors all come from a woman under 30 in good health.

The chain has TRBV4-1 and TRBJ2-5; D is ambiguous. With 0 bases removed from V and 2 bases from J, the gap between germline ends came to 10 bases. This CDR3 contains 15 residues. The germline gives CDR1 MGHRA, CDR2 YSYEKL. For the CDR3, the DNA is TGCGCCAGCAGCCAAGAGGTTGGGGAACAAGAGACCCAGTACTTC. Protein sequence: CASSQEVGEQETQYF.

There are a few counts of this clone. The CDR3 here is CASSLLLAGGNEQFF. The DNA for the CDR3 is TGTGCCAGCAGTTTATTACTAGCGGGAGGAAATGAGCAGTTCTTC. The genes are TRBV27 and TRBJ2-1; 12 bases are shared with TRBD2. With V trimmed by 1 base and J by 7 bases, 2 bases remained unmatched. The CDR3 totals 15 residues. The germline V gene has CDR1 MNHEY and CDR2 SMNVEV (reference sequence).

V gene TRBV15 combines with J gene TRBJ1-2, with 8 bases that match TRBD1. Germline CDR1 LNHNV, CDR2 YYDKDF (reference sequence). The V segment lost 3 bases and the J segment 6 bases; nucleotides outside the gene matches: 6. This CDR3 region has 14 residues. This CDR3 reads CATSRDREVDGYTF. In DNA, the CDR3 is TGTGCCACCAGCAGGGACAGGGAAGTTGATGGCTACACCTTC.

This clone was counted only a few times. The chain employs TRBV7-8 and TRBJ2-3; D is perhaps TRBD2 (5 bases). The CDR3 has 13 residues. V lost 7 bases to trimming and J lost 5 bases, with 13 bases between them. The germline V gene has CDR1 SGHVS and CDR2 FQNEAQ. The CDR3 bases are TGTGCCAGCACCCGTCGGGGTGTAGATACGCAGTATTTT. Residues: CASTRRGVDTQYF.

As regards this clone: The germline gene is not matched at one end of the junction; a read error may be the cause. The genes are TRBV18 and TRBJ2-1; D may be TRBD1 (6 bases). The CDR3 length is 16 residues. CDR1 is KGHSH and CDR2 is LQKENI in the germline V gene. The CDR3 loop is CASSPPGHARGNEQFF. CDR3 nucleotide sequence: TGTGCCAGCTCTCCACCGGGACACGCTAGGGGCAATGAGCAGTTCTTC.

This clone was observed many times. The chain couples TRBV25-1 to TRBJ2-5; D may be TRBD1 (6 bases). CDR1 is MGHDK, CDR2 SYGVNS, per germline. This CDR3 comprises 14 residues. Trimming cost V 4 bases and J 5 bases, with 14 bases left between them. The CDR3 nucleotides are TGTGCCAGCAGTGGCATCAGGGGTTCGGAGACCCAGTACTTC. This codes for CASSGIRGSETQYF.

This clone was recorded a few times. This chain links TRBV9 with TRBJ1-2; D ambiguous. This CDR3 has 14 residues. Germline CDR1 is SGDLS and CDR2 is YYNGEE. Between the trimmed V and J ends, which lost 0 bases and 4 bases, there was a span of 10 bases. In DNA form, the CDR3 reads TGTGCCAGCAGCGTAGATGGCAGGCCCTATGGCTACACCTTC. Translation: CASSVDGRPYGYTF.

The V gene is TRBV18, the J gene TRBJ2-1; tentatively, D is TRBD2 (6 bases). Trimming shortened V by 6 bases and J by 0 bases, and 6 bases separated the two germline ends. Germline CDR1 and CDR2: KGHSH and LQKENI. This CDR3 is 13 amino acids long. The CDR3 protein is CASSGGSYNEQFF. CDR3 DNA: TGTGCCAGCTCGGGGGGCTCCTACAATGAGCAGTTCTTC.

This clone has more than one count but fewer than ten. The chain employs TRBV28 and TRBJ1-3; D unresolved. Trimming removed 3 bases from V and 0 bases from J, with 12 bases in between. CDR3 length: 16 amino acids. Germline CDR1 and CDR2: MDHEN and SYDVKM. This chain's CDR3 is CASSFLFGSSGNTIYF. DNA of the CDR3: TGTGCCAGCAGTTTTCTGTTTGGATCCTCTGGAAACACCATATATTTT.

This clone has more than one count but fewer than ten. V usage is TRBV12-2 and J usage is TRBJ2-1; TRBD2 is taken as the D call from the table, unchecked against the DNA. TRBV12-2 has pseudogene status. The CDR3 loop spans 17 amino acids. CDR3 nucleotides: TGTGCAAGTCGCTCCCCCCCCGCGGGACTGGTCTACAATGAGCAGTTCTTC. Translating gives CASRSPPAGLVYNEQFF.

V is TRBV9 and J is TRBJ2-7; D is undetermined. Trimming removed 2 bases at V and 0 bases at J, with 9 bases between. CDR1 and CDR2 (germline): SGDLS, YYNGEE. CDR3 length equals 14 residues. CDR3: CASSVQASSYEQYF. CDR3 DNA: TGTGCCAGCAGCGTGCAGGCTAGCTCCTACGAGCAGTACTTC. The entire variable domain, with the rest obtained from reference TRBV9 and TRBJ2-7, is as follows: DSGVTQTPKHLITATGQRVTLRCSPRSGDLSVYWYQQSLDQGLQFLIQYYNGEERAKGNILERFSAQQFPDLHSELNLSSLELGDSALYFCASSVQASSYEQYFGPGTRLTVT.

The chain carries TRBV29-1 and TRBJ2-1; 14 bases map to TRBD2. V lost 2 bases, J lost 2 bases, and 8 bases stayed unmatched. This CDR3 comprises 18 residues. Looked up from germline, CDR1 is SQVTM and CDR2 is ANQGSEA. CDR3 nucleotides: TGCAGCGTTGAAAGGACTAGCGGGAGGAGGGTGGCCTACAATGAGCAGTTCTTC. This sequence encodes CSVERTSGRRVAYNEQFF.

The genes are TRBV13 and TRBJ1-4, with D unclear. CDR1 is PRHDT, CDR2 FYEKMQ, per germline (reference sequence). Trimming took 3 bases from V and 5 from J, leaving 16 bases between them. The CDR3 is made up of 16 amino acids. As DNA, the CDR3 is TGTGCCAGCAGCTTGAGGGTTTATGGGGAAAATGAAAAACTGTTTTTT. Residues: CASSLRVYGENEKLFF.

V is TRBV2 and J is TRBJ1-5, with TRBD1 as a possible D gene (5 bases). V was pared by 4 bases and J by 6 bases, with 13 bases between. The CDR3 consists of 14 residues. Germline CDR1 SNHLY, CDR2 FYNNEI. The CDR3 coding sequence is TGTGCCAGCAGTGTATTAGGGGAGAGTCAGCCCCAGCATTTT. Its translation: CASSVLGESQPQHF.

This clone turned up a few times. V is TRBV7-9 and J is TRBJ2-3; 11 nucleotides line up with TRBD2. This CDR3 is 18 amino acids long. Per the germline V gene, CDR1 is SEHNR and CDR2 is FQNEAQ (reference sequence). V was pared by 5 bases and J by 0 bases, with 10 bases of the junction left unmatched. CDR3 nucleotide sequence: TGTGCCAGCAGCCCCCTCGGGCTAGCGGGGGGTAGCACAGATACGCAGTATTTT. Translation: CASSPLGLAGGSTDTQYF.

This clone has more than one count but fewer than ten. This specimen includes other DNA sequences encoding the same CDR3. CDR3 sequence: CASSLEGDQPQHF. The CDR3 DNA sequence: TGTGCCAGCAGCTTAGAGGGGGATCAGCCCCAGCATTTT. The chain is built from TRBV7-9 and TRBJ1-5, with D possibly TRBD1 on 6 matching bases. V lost 1 base to trimming and J lost 5 bases, with 6 bases between them. CDR1 is SEHNR and CDR2 is FQNEAQ in the germline V gene (reference sequence). The CDR3 covers 13 residues.